This TCR beta chain was profiled in a study of CD8+CD57+ T cells in acquired aplastic anemia. Previously, flow cytometry had revealed CD8+CD57+ cell expansion in the patients chosen for sequencing. CDR1 is LNHDA and CDR2 is SQIVND in the germline V gene (reference sequence). Trimming stripped 3 bases from V and 11 bases from J, with 17 bases between. The CDR3 runs to 14 residues. TCR beta VDJ combinations and CDR3 sequences were profiled from genomic DNA. TCRdb re-called the reads through MiXCR, storing one row per CDR3 protein. The repertoire holds approximately 470,000 distinct CDR3 sequences, with around a third as singletons. This clonotype has a count of ten or more.

The sequencing input was sorted CD4+, CD8+, or CD8+CD57+ T cells (not recorded which) from PBMCs. This chain links TRBV19 with TRBJ1-5; D call uncertain. This sequence was found in a human donor with aplastic anemia. The CDR3 is CASSMMLSSGSQHF. Written as DNA, the CDR3 is TGTGCCAGTAGTATGATGTTAAGTTCGGGATCCCAGCATTTT.